The present T cell receptor beta chain was sequenced within a study of T cell responses to AZD1222 COVID-19 vaccine. In the study overall: The study pooled second doses at about 4 or about 12 weeks. Whole-study findings and limits: Only a handful of AZD1222 recipients, more than five in all, had baseline seropositivity. Reports indicate that nearly half of spike-specific TCRs are directed at unmutated variant regions.

Assay: immunoSEQ multiplex PCR; the TCRdb copy retains only in-frame clones and omits some. Of roughly 180,000 clones listed, 75% to 95% are singletons. As for this clone: Its antigen is not known.

CDR3 size: 14 residues. V lost 6 bases, J lost 5 bases, and 8 bases stayed unmatched. CDR1 MNHEY and CDR2 SMNVEV come from the germline V gene (reference sequence). The V and J genes are TRBV27 and TRBJ1-2; 8 bases agree with TRBD1. This specimen consisted of peripheral blood, obtained on day 0 of AZD1222 vaccination. The TCR comes from an adult in good health. The CDR3 protein is CASRSSGTGYGYTF. The CDR3 coding sequence is TGTGCCAGCAGATCCTCCGGGACAGGATATGGCTACACCTTC.